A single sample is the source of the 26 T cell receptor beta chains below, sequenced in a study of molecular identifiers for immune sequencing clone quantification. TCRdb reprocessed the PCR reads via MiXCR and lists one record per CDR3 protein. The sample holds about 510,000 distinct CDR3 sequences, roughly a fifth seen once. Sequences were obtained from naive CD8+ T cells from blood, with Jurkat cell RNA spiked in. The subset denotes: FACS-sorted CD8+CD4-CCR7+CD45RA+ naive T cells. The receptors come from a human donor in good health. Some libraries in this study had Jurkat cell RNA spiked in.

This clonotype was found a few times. CDR3 in amino acids: CASSRKNTEAFF. Here the CDR3 DNA reads TGTGCCAGTAGCCGGAAGAACACTGAAGCTTTCTTT. V and J are TRBV19 and TRBJ1-1; D unresolved. Trimming took off 6 bases at V and 1 base at J, with 6 bases between the two ends. The CDR3 sequence is 12 residues long. Germline CDR1 LNHDA, CDR2 SQIVND (reference sequence).

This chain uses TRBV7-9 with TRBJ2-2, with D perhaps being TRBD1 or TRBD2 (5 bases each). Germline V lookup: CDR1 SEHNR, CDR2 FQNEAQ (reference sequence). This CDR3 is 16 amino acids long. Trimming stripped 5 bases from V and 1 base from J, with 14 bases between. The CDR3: CASSHRDGLNTGELFF. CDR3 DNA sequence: TGTGCCAGCAGCCACCGGGACGGCTTGAACACCGGGGAGCTGTTTTTT.

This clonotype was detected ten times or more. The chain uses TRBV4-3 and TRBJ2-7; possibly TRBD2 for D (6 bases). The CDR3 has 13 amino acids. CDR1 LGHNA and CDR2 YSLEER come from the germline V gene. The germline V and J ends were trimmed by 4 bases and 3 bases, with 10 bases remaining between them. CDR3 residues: CASSPGADYEQYF. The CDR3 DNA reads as TGCGCCAGCAGCCCGGGAGCAGACTACGAGCAGTACTTC.

DNA for the CDR3: TGTGCCAGCAGTTACTCGGCCGGGGTCCGAACCTACGAGCAGTACTTC. Its translation is CASSYSAGVRTYEQYF. The chain has TRBV6-2 or TRBV6-3 and TRBJ2-7, with D maybe TRBD2 (5 bases). CDR1 is MNHEY, CDR2 SVGEGT, per germline. This CDR3 has 16 amino acids. The V and J ends lost 0 bases and 2 bases respectively, with 14 bases between them.

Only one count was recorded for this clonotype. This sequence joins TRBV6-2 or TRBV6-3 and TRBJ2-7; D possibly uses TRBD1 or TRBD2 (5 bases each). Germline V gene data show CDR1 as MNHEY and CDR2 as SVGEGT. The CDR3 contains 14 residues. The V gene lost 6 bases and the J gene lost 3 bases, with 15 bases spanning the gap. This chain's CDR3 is CASSSGTEDYEQYF. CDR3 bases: TGTGCCAGCAGCTCCGGGACGGAAGACTACGAGCAGTACTTC.

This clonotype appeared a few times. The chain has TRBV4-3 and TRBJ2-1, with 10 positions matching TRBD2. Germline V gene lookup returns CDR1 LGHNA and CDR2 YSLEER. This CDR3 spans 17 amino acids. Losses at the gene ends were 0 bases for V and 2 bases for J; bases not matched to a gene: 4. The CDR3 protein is CASSQDSGTSAYNEQFF. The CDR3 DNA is TGCGCCAGCAGCCAAGATTCAGGGACTAGCGCCTACAATGAGCAGTTCTTC.

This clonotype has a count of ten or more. CDR3 DNA sequence: TGTGCCAGCACCTTCGCAGCGGACAGGGGTCCCGAGCAGTACTTC. Its protein product is CASTFAADRGPEQYF. The chain recombines TRBV2 with TRBJ2-7; 9 bases map to TRBD1. J lost 6 bases, V lost 7 bases, and 13 bases had no gene match. This CDR3 is 15 amino acids long. The germline V gene encodes CDR1 SNHLY and CDR2 FYNNEI.

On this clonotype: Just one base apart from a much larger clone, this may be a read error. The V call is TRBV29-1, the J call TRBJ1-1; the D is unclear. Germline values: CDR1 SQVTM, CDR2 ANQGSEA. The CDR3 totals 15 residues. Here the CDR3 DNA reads TGCAGCGTTGAACGGGCATCTGACATGAACACTGAAGCTTCCTTT. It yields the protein CSVERASDMNTEASF.

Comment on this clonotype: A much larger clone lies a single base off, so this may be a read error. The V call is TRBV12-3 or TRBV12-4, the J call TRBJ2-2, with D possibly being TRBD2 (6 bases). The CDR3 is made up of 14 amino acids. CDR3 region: CASSPVVGTGGLFF. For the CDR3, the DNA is TGTGCCAGCAGCCCCGTAGTCGGGACCGGGGGGCTGTTTTTT.

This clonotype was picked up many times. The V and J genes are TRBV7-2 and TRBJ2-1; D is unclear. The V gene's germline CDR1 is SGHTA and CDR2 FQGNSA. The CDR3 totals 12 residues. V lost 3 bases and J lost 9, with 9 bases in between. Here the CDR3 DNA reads TGTGCCAGCAGCTTCTCCCCCGGTGAGCAGTTCTTC. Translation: CASSFSPGEQFF. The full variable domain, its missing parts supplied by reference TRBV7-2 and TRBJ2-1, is GAGVSQSPSNKVTEKGKDVELRCDPISGHTALYWYRQSLGQGLEFLIYFQGNSAPDKSGLPSDRFSAERTGGSVSTLTIQRTQQEDSAVYLCASSFSPGEQFFGPGTRLTVL.

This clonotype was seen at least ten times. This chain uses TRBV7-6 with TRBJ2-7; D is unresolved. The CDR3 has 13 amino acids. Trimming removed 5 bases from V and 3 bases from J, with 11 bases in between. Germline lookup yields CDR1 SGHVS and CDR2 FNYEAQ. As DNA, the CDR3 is TGTGCCAGCAGCACCGGACGGAGCTACGAGCAGTACTTC. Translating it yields CASSTGRSYEQYF.

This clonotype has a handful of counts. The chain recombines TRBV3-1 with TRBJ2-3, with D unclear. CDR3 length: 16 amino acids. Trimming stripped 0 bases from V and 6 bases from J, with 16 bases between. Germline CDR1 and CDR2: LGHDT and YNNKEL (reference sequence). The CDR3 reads CASSQEVGSPQDTQYF. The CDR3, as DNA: TGTGCCAGCAGCCAAGAGGTAGGATCCCCTCAGGATACGCAGTATTTT.

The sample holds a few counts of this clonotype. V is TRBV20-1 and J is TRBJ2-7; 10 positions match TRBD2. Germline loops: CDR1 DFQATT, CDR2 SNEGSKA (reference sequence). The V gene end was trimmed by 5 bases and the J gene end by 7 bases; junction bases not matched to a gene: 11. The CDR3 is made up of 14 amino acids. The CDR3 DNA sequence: TGCAGTGCTCGGACTAGCGGTTTTTACGCGGAGCAGTACTTC. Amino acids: CSARTSGFYAEQYF.

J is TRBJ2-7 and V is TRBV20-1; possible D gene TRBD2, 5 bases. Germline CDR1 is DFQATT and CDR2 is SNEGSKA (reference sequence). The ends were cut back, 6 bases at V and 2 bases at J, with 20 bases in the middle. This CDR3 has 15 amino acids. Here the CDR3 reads CSASGIRATTYEQYF. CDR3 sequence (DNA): TGCAGTGCCTCGGGGATACGGGCAACGACCTACGAGCAGTACTTC.

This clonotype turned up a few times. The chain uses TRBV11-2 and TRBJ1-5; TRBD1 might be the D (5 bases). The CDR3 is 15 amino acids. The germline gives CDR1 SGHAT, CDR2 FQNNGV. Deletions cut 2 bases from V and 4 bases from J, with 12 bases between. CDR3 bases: TGTGCCAGCAGCTTATTGTCAGGGATTAATCAGCCCCAGCATTTT. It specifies CASSLLSGINQPQHF.

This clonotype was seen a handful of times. CDR3 region: CASSSGQGGIGNQPQHF. CDR3 DNA: TGTGCCAGTAGTAGCGGACAGGGGGGAATAGGCAATCAGCCCCAGCATTTT. J is TRBJ1-5 and V is TRBV19; 10 positions agree with TRBD1. The CDR3 consists of 17 residues. Germline V lookup: CDR1 LNHDA, CDR2 SQIVND (reference sequence). With 4 bases clipped from V and 2 bases from J, the junction kept 8 bases outside the gene matches. Variable domain in full (rest from reference TRBV19 and TRBJ1-5): DGGITQSPKYLFRKEGQNVTLSCEQNLNHDAMYWYRQDPGQGLRLIYYSQIVNDFQKGDIAEGYSVSREKKESFPLTVTSAQKNPTAFYLCASSSGQGGIGNQPQHFGDGTRLSIL.

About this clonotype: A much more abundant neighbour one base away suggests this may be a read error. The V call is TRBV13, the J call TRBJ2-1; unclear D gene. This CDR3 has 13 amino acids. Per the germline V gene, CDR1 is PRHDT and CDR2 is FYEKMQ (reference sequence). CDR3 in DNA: TGTGCCAGCAGCTCCGCGCCTTACAATGAGCAGCTCTTC. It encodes CASSSAPYNEQLF.

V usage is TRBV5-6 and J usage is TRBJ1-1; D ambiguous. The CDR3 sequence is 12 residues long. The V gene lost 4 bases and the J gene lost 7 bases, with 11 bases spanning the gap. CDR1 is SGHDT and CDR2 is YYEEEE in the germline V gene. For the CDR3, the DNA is TGTGCCAGCAGCGCTCGACACAATGAAGCTTTCTTT. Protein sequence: CASSARHNEAFF. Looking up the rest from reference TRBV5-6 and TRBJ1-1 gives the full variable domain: DAGVTQSPTHLIKTRGQQVTLRCSPKSGHDTVSWYQQALGQGPQFIFQYYEEEERQRGNFPDRFSGHQFPNYSSELNVNALLLGDSALYLCASSARHNEAFFGQGTRLTVV.

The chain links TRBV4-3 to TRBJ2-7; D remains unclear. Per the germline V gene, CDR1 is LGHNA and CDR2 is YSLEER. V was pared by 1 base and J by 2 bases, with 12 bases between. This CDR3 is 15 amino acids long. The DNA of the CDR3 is TGCGCCAGCAGCCAAGGGCCGGGTGGGGCCTACGAGCAGTACTTC. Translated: CASSQGPGGAYEQYF.

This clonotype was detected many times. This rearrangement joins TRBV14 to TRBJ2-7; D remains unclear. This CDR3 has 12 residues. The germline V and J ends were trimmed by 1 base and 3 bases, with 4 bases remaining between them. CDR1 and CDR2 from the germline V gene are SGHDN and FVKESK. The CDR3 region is CASSQASYEQYF. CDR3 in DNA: TGTGCCAGCAGCCAAGCCAGCTACGAGCAGTACTTC.

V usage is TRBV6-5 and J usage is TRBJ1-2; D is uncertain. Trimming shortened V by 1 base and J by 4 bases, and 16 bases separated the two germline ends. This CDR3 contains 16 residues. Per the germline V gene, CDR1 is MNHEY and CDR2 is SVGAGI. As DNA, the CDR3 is TGTGCCAGCAGTTACTGGTCGGAGGAAGGTGTCTATGGCTACACCTTC. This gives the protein CASSYWSEEGVYGYTF.

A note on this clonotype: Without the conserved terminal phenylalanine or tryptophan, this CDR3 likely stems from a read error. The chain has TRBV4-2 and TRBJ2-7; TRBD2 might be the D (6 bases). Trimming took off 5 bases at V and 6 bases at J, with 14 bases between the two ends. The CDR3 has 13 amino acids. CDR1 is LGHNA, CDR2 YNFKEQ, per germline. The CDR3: CASSFTRDSEQYL. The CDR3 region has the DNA TGTGCCAGCAGCTTTACCCGGGACTCCGAGCAGTACCTC.

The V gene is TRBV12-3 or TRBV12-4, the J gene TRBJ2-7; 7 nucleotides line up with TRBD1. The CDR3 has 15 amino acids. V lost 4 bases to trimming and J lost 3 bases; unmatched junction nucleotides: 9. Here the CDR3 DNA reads TGTGCCAGCAGTTCACACCGGGACAGAAGCTACGAGCAGTACTTC. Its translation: CASSSHRDRSYEQYF.

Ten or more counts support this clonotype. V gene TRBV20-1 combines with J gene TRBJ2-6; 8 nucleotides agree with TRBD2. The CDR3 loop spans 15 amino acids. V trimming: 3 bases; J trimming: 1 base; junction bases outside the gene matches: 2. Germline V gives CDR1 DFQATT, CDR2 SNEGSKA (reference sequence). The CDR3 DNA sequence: TGCAGTGCTAGCGGGAGGGGGTCTGGGGCCAACGTCCTGACTTTC. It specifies CSASGRGSGANVLTF.

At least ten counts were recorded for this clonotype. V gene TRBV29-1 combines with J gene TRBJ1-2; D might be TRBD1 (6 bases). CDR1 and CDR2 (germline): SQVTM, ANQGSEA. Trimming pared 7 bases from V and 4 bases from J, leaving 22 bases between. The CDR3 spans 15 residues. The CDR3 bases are TGCAGCGCGTCTTTGGGGGGCATACCTGGCTATGGCTACACCTTC. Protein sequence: CSASLGGIPGYGYTF.

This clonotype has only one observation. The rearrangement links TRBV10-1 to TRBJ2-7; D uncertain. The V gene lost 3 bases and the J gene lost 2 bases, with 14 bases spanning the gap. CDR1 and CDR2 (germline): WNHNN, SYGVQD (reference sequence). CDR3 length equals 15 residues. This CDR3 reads CASSDPTRTPYEQYF. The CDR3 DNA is TGCGCCAGCAGTGACCCTACCAGGACCCCCTACGAGCAGTACTTC.